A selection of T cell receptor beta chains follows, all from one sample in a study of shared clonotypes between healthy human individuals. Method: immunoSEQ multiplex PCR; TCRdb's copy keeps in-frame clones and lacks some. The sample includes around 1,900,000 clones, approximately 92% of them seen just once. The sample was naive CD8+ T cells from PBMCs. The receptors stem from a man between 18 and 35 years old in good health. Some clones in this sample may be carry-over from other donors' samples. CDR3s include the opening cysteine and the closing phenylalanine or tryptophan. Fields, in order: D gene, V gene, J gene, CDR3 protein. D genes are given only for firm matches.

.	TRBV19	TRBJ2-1	CASSKGENPYNEQFF
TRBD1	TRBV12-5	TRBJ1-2	CASGLGQGARGYTF
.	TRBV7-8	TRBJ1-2	CASSSPRGRRVEDGYTF
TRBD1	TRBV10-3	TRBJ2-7	CAISEYKGQGEGQYF
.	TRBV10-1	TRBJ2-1	CASSDGRPWGQFF
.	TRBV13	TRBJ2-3	CASTPGDASTDTQYF
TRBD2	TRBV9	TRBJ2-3	CASSVGSGRADTQYF
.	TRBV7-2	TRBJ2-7	CASRDYSYEQYF
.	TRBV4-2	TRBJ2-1	CASSQDRLVRNEQFF
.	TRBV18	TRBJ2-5	CASSPKTQRPQETQYF
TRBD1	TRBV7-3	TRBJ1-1	CASSLMAPRQGPNTEAFF
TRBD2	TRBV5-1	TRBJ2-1	CASSLATSGAYNEQFF
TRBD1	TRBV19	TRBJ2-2	CASRTGIGELFF
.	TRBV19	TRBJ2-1	CASSMDGHNEQFF
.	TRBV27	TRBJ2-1	CASSLSGVGEQFF
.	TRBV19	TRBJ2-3	CASSIGGTDTQYF
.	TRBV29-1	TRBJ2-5	CSVEVNGVGRETQYF
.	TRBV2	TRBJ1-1	CASSAGRGYEAFF
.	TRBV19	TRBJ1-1	CASSIGGNTEAFF
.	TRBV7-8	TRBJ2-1	CASSPREFEQFF
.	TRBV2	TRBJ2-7	CASTLIGSHEQYF
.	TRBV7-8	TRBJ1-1	CASSLSKGMSEAFF
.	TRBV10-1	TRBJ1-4	CASFRPPNRATNEKLFF
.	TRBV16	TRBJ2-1	CASSQSWANEQFF
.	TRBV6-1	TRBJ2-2	CATCGTGELFF
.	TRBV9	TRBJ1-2	CASSVGNPAYGYTF
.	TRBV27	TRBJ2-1	CASTGWGNEQFF
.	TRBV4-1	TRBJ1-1	CASSPHPGLNTEAFF
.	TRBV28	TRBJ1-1	CASSLKGNTEAFF
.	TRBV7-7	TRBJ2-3	CASSPEATTSTDTQYF
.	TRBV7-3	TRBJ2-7	CASSSGDSSYEQYF
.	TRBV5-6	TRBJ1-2	CASSPGGGPGHYGYTF
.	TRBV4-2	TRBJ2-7	CASSPLATDYEQYF
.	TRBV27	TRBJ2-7	CASSLSGGSYEQYF
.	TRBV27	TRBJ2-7	CASSFAPGYEQYF
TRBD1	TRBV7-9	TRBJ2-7	CASSLDRANEQYF
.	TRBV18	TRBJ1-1	CASSPWRQRVDTEAFF
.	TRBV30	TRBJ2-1	CAWSLNVVNEQFF
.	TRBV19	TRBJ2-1	CASSIGSYNEQFF